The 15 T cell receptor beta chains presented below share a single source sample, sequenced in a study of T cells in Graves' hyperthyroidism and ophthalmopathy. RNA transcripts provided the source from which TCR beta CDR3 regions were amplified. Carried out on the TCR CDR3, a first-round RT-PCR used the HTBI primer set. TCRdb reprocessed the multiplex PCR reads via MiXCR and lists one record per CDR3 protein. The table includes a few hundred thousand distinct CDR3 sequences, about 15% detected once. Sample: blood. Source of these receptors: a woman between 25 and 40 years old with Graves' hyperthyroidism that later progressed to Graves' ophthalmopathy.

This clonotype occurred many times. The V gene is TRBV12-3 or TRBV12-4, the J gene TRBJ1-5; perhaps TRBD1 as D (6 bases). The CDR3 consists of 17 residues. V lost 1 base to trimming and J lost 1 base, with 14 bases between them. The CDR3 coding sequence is TGTGCCAGCAGTTTAGACCCGGGAGGGGGAAGCAATCAGCCCCAGCATTTT. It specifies CASSLDPGGGSNQPQHF.

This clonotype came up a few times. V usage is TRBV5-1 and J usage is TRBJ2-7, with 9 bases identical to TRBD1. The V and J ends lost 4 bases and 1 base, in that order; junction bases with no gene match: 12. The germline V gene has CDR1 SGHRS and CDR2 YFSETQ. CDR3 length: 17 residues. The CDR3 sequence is CASSRTPGQGGSYEQYF. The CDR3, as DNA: TGCGCCAGCAGCCGGACCCCGGGACAGGGTGGATCCTACGAGCAGTACTTC.

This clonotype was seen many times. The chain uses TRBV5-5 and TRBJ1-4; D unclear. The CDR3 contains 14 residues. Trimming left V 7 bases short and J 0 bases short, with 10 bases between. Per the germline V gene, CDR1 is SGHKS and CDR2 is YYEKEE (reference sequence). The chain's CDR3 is CASSLTSTNEKLFF. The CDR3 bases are TGTGCCAGCTCTTTGACTTCAACTAATGAAAAACTGTTTTTT.

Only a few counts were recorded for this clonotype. As DNA, the CDR3 is TGTGCCAGCAGCTTAGAGGCTGGGAACAATTCACCCCTCCACTTT. Residues: CASSLEAGNNSPLHF. This chain links TRBV7-6 with TRBJ1-6; D remains ambiguous. Per germline, CDR1 SGHVS and CDR2 FNYEAQ. The CDR3 length is 15 residues. Deletions cut 1 base from V and 7 bases from J, with 11 bases between.

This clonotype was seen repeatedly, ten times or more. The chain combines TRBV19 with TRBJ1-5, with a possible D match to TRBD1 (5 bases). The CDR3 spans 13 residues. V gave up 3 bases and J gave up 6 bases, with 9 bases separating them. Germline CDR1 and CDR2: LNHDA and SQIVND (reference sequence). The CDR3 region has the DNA TGTGCCAGTAGTATCCCAGGGACTCAGCCCCAGCATTTT. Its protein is CASSIPGTQPQHF.

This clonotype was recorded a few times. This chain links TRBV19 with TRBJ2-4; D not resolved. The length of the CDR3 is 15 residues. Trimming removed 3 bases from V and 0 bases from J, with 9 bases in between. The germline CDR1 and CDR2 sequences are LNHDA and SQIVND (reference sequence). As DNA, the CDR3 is TGTGCCAGTAGTATGGCGGTGGGAGCCAAAAACATTCAGTACTTC. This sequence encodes CASSMAVGAKNIQYF.

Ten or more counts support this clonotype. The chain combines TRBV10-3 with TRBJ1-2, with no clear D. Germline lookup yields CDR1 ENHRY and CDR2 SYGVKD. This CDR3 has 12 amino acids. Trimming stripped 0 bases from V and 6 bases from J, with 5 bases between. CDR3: CAISESSDGYTF. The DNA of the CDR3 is TGTGCCATCAGTGAGTCGAGTGATGGCTACACCTTC.

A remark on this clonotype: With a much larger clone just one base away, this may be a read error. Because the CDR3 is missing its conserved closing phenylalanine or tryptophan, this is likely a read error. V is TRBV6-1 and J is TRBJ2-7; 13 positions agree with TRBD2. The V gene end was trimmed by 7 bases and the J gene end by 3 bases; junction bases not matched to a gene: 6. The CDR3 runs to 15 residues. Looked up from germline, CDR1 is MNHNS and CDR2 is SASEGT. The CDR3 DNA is TGTGCCAGCACCCCGGGACTAGCGGGAAACTACGAGCAGTACCTC. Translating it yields CASTPGLAGNYEQYL.

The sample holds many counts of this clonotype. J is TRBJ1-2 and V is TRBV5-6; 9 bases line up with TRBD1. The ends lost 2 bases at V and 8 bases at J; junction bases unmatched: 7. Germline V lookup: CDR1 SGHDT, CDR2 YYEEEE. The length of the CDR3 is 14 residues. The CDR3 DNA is TGTGCCAGCAGCTTCGACAGGGGGAATAACGGCTACACCTTC. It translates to CASSFDRGNNGYTF. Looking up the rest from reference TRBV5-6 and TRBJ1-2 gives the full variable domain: DAGVTQSPTHLIKTRGQQVTLRCSPKSGHDTVSWYQQALGQGPQFIFQYYEEEERQRGNFPDRFSGHQFPNYSSELNVNALLLGDSALYLCASSFDRGNNGYTFGSGTRLTVV.

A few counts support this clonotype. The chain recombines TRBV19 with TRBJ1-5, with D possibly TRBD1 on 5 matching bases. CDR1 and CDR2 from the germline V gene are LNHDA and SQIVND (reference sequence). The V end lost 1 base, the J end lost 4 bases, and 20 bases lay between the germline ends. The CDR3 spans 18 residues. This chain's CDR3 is CASSIVIGRRASNQPQHF. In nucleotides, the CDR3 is TGTGCCAGTAGTATAGTAATCGGACGCAGGGCTTCGAATCAGCCCCAGCATTTT.

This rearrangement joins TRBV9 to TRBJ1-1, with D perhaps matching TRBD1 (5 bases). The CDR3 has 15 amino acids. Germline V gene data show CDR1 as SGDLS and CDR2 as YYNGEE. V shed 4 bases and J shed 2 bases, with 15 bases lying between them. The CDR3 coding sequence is TGTGCCAGCAGCCAGGGATGGAGCTCTAACACTGAAGCTTTCTTT. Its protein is CASSQGWSSNTEAFF.

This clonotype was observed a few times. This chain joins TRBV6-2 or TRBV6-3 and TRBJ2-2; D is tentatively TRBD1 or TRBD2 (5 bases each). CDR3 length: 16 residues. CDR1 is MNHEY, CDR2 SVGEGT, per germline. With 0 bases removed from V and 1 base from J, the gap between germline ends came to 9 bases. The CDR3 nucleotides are TGTGCCAGCAGTTACTCGGGACGGATGAACACCGGGGAGCTGTTTTTT. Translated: CASSYSGRMNTGELFF.

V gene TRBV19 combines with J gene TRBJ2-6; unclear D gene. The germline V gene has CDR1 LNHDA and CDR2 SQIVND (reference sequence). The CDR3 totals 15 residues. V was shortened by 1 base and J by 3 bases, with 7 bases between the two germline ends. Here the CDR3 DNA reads TGTGCCAGTAGTATAGCAGCTAATGGGGCCAACGTCCTGACTTTC. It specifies CASSIAANGANVLTF.

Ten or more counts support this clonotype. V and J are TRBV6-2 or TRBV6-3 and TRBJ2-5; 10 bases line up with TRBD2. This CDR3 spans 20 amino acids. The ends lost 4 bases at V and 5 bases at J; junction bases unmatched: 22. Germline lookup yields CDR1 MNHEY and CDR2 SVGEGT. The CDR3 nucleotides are TGTGCCAGCAGTTCCCTAAAAGCGGGAGGGCCCTTTCGGTTTGCGGAGACCCAGTACTTC. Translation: CASSSLKAGGPFRFAETQYF.

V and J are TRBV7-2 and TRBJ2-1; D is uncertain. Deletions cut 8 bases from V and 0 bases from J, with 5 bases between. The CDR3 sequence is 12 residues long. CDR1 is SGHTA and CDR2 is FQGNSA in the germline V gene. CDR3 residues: CASGHSYNEQFF. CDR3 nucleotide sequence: TGTGCCAGCGGTCACTCCTACAATGAGCAGTTCTTC. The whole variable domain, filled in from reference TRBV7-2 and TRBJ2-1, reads GAGVSQSPSNKVTEKGKDVELRCDPISGHTALYWYRQSLGQGLEFLIYFQGNSAPDKSGLPSDRFSAERTGGSVSTLTIQRTQQEDSAVYLCASGHSYNEQFFGPGTRLTVL.